A single TCR beta chain is shown here with its context. This sample stems from a study of T cells expressing NK-cell markers. Study-level information: Each TCR beta repertoire originated in sorted T cells that were CD3+CD56+NKG2C+, CD3+CD56+NKG2C- or CD3+CD56-NKG2C+.

5'RACE template switching with UMIs produced the TCR beta cDNA. TCRdb reprocessed the 5' RACE reads, with one entry per CDR3 protein and no DNA. This repertoire comprises roughly 160,000 distinct CDR3 sequences; its ten largest clones make up over 20%. Germline V lookup: CDR1 SGHAT, CDR2 FQNNGV. The CDR3 sequence is 13 residues long. The chain is built from TRBV11-2 and TRBJ2-2. Specimen: blood T cells: a sorted CD56 or NKG2C T cell subset, CD4+ or CD8+ T cells, or bulk PBMC T cells (not recorded which). This clonotype was sampled from a man aged 18 to 70 in good health. CDR3: CASSYQNTGELFF.